The rows below give T cell receptor beta chains drawn from one sample of a study of blood T cell repertoires in COVID-19. Clones were read by immunoSEQ multiplex PCR, and TCRdb kept only the in-frame ones, dropping some. The table records under 200,000 clones, roughly 80% of them present only once. Material: peripheral blood. The receptors stem from a man in his 60s with acute or convalescent COVID-19. Each CDR3 is given with its conserved first and last residue. Fields, in order: J gene, V gene, CDR3 protein.

TRBJ2-3,TRBV21-1,CASSKVGRGTDTQYF
TRBJ2-7,TRBV29-1,CSAREDRSYEQYF
TRBJ1-3,TRBV5-4,CASSLSGSGNTIYF
TRBJ1-1,TRBV10-3,CAISEQAEAFF
TRBJ1-3,TRBV6-5,CASEETGISGNTIYF
TRBJ2-5,TRBV7-3,CASRAADRVGETQYF
TRBJ1-3,TRBV18,CASSQGQASGNTIYF
TRBJ1-2,TRBV7-9,CASSFGQGGSGYTF
TRBJ1-6,TRBV28,CASSFYRSNSPLHF
TRBJ1-2,TRBV7-3,CASSINRDSNYGYTF
TRBJ2-3,TRBV20-1,CSASSADTQYF
TRBJ1-2,TRBV28,CASSLRGGDGYTF
TRBJ1-5,TRBV6-5,CASSYARGREPQHF
TRBJ1-3,TRBV30,CAWSFGTGTYSGNTIYF
TRBJ1-1,TRBV9,CASSLTANTEAFF
TRBJ2-7,TRBV12-3/TRBV12-4,CASSGNTDRKAF
TRBJ1-5,TRBV2,CASRADRGNQPQHF
TRBJ2-3,TRBV18,CASSPWDSEGTDTQYF
TRBJ2-1,TRBV9,CASSAPEGTGVLNEQFF
TRBJ1-2,TRBV30,CAWSFPLPGQGKGYTF
TRBJ1-2,TRBV3-1/TRBV3-2,CASSQGDMVYYGYTF
TRBJ2-1,TRBV3-1/TRBV3-2,CASSQSGVAEQFF
TRBJ2-3,TRBV5-4,CANRDRSTDTQYF
TRBJ1-2,TRBV10-3,CAINGGNYGYTF
TRBJ2-5,TRBV29-1,CSVTGQGSKETQYF
TRBJ1-2,TRBV5-5,CASSQRTGLIGYGYTF
TRBJ1-3,TRBV12-3/TRBV12-4,CASSRGFGNTIYF
TRBJ2-3,TRBV11-3,CASSLGTGRTDTQYF
TRBJ2-1,TRBV5-4,CASSLETAYNEQFF
TRBJ1-2,TRBV6-4,CASSPQSGTGYGYTF
TRBJ2-1,TRBV5-1,CASSLRTSGGISYNEQFF
TRBJ2-2,TRBV6-1,CASSDGTSGGVTGELFF
TRBJ2-7,TRBV5-1,CASSNRVGAYEQYF
TRBJ2-1,TRBV5-5,CASSADGSSYNEQFF
TRBJ2-1,TRBV6-2/TRBV6-3,CASSYRGAHYNEQFF
TRBJ2-3,TRBV27,CASRSQGDTQYF
TRBJ2-3,TRBV29-1,CSVPPSSGAGDTQYF
TRBJ2-7,TRBV3-1/TRBV3-2,CASSQDPGQGSEQYF
TRBJ1-2,TRBV27,CASSLLGQGRRYTF
TRBJ2-1,TRBV19,CASNPGGYNEQFF
TRBJ1-1,TRBV2,CASGGGTGDTEAFF
TRBJ1-1,TRBV5-8,CASSRNRGGWTEAFF
TRBJ1-1,TRBV7-6,CASSLDARMNTEAFF
TRBJ1-5,TRBV12-3/TRBV12-4,CASMTGREQPQHF
TRBJ2-1,TRBV27,CASRNSLGGNEQFF
TRBJ1-3,TRBV9,CASSGSSGNTIYF
TRBJ1-2,TRBV6-1,CASSEVRTDSYTF
TRBJ1-1,TRBV24-1,CATSDSTGGGKAFF
TRBJ1-1,TRBV5-1,CASSQPQGNTEAFF